One and the same sample provided the 31 T cell receptor beta chains below, sequenced in a study of blood T cell repertoires in COVID-19. TCRdb's table, derived via immunoSEQ multiplex PCR, lists solely in-frame clones and lacks some. The data hold 95,000 to 100,000 clones, with about 92% observed a single time. Sequences were obtained from peripheral blood. These receptors came from a man in his fifties or sixties with active COVID-19.

CDR3 nucleotide sequence: TGTGCCAGCAGCCGGGAGACTAGCACTTCCGGGGAGCTGTTTTTT. Its protein product is CASSRETSTSGELFF. The rearrangement links TRBV4-2 to TRBJ2-2; 7 nucleotides agree with TRBD2. The CDR3 loop spans 15 amino acids. CDR1 is LGHNA, CDR2 YNFKEQ, per germline. V lost 4 bases, J lost 6 bases, and 8 bases stayed unmatched.

CDR3 coding DNA: TGTGCCACCAGCAGAGATTCGGGCAGGGCGGAGACCCAGTACTTC. Protein sequence: CATSRDSGRAETQYF. The chain joins TRBV15 to TRBJ2-5; tentatively, D is TRBD1 (5 bases). V was trimmed by 0 bases and J by 5 bases, leaving 13 bases between them. The CDR3 covers 15 residues. CDR1 is LNHNV and CDR2 is YYDKDF in the germline V gene (reference sequence).

The rearrangement links TRBV27 to TRBJ2-3, with D tentatively TRBD2 (5 bases). Germline CDR1 is MNHEY and CDR2 is SMNVEV (reference sequence). CDR3 length: 15 amino acids. Trimming shortened V by 5 bases and J by 4 bases, and 16 bases separated the two germline ends. CDR3 DNA sequence: TGTGCCAGCAGTCCGAGGACTCCCTTCGCAGATACGCAGTATTTT. This encodes CASSPRTPFADTQYF.

The chain carries TRBV11-2 and TRBJ2-2; D gene ambiguous. CDR3 length: 15 amino acids. The ends were cut back, 2 bases at V and 5 bases at J, with 12 bases in the middle. The germline gives CDR1 SGHAT, CDR2 FQNNGV. The CDR3 nucleotides are TGTGCCAGCAGCTTAAGTGAAGGCAGGACCGGGGAGCTGTTTTTT. Amino acids: CASSLSEGRTGELFF.

The rearrangement joins TRBV6-1 to TRBJ1-5; 7 nucleotides agree with TRBD1. The germline V gene encodes CDR1 MNHNS and CDR2 SASEGT. J lost 6 bases, V lost 3 bases, and 8 bases had no gene match. The CDR3 is 15 amino acids. The CDR3: CASSDNRGMGQPQHF. In DNA form, the CDR3 reads TGTGCCAGCAGTGACAACAGGGGCATGGGTCAGCCCCAGCATTTT.

The chain links TRBV28 to TRBJ1-2; maybe TRBD1 (5 bases). The CDR3 spans 14 residues. V was cut by 2 bases and J by 4 bases, with 11 bases left in between. Germline V gene lookup returns CDR1 MDHEN and CDR2 SYDVKM. The CDR3 loop reads CASSLPQGPYGYTF. The CDR3, as DNA: TGTGCCAGCAGTTTACCGCAGGGCCCCTATGGCTACACCTTC.

The chain has TRBV4-2 and TRBJ1-1; D perhaps matches TRBD1 (6 bases). CDR1 and CDR2 from the germline V gene are LGHNA and YNFKEQ. CDR3 length: 13 amino acids. The V and J ends lost 3 bases and 3 bases respectively, with 8 bases between them. CDR3 nucleotides: TGTGCCAGCAGCCAGGGGGCGGACACTGAAGCTTTCTTT. Its translation: CASSQGADTEAFF.

This clone was detected only a few times. This rearrangement joins TRBV27 to TRBJ1-4; tentative D call: TRBD1 (6 bases). Trimming pared 0 bases from V and 0 bases from J, leaving 23 bases between. From germline, CDR1 is MNHEY and CDR2 SMNVEV (reference sequence). The CDR3 spans 21 residues. The CDR3: CASSLSSRGLGLPATNEKLFF. For the CDR3, the DNA is TGTGCCAGCAGTTTATCTTCCAGGGGCCTAGGGCTCCCCGCAACTAATGAAAAACTGTTTTTT.

The J gene is TRBJ1-1, the V gene TRBV7-2, with 9 bases matching TRBD1. Germline V gene lookup returns CDR1 SGHTA and CDR2 FQGNSA. The CDR3 is 19 amino acids. V trimming: 4 bases; J trimming: 5 bases; junction bases outside the gene matches: 20. For the CDR3, the DNA is TGTGCCAGCAGCTCGCCTCTAAGGGGACAGGGAGGTAGGAAGACTGAAGCTTTCTTT. Residues: CASSSPLRGQGGRKTEAFF.

This clone has only a few counts. V is TRBV28 and J is TRBJ1-5; a possible D gene is TRBD1 (5 bases). Trimming took 4 bases from V and 7 from J, leaving 11 bases between them. This CDR3 spans 13 amino acids. CDR1 MDHEN and CDR2 SYDVKM come from the germline V gene. This CDR3 is CASSSADSQPQHF. The CDR3 bases are TGTGCCAGCAGTTCCGCAGACAGCCAGCCCCAGCATTTT.

Written as DNA, the CDR3 is TGTGCCAGCAGCACCCTAGGGACAGGGGCGGGTGAGCAGTACTTC. Translation gives CASSTLGTGAGEQYF. The chain recombines TRBV7-9 with TRBJ2-7; 10 bases match TRBD1. The CDR3 is 15 residues long. Germline assignment: CDR1 SEHNR and CDR2 FQNEAQ (reference sequence). V gave up 5 bases and J gave up 7 bases; unmatched junction bases: 11.

The chain uses TRBV7-9 and TRBJ2-7, with unresolved D. V gave up 3 bases and J gave up 2 bases, with 8 bases separating them. Germline assignment: CDR1 SEHNR and CDR2 FQNEAQ (reference sequence). This CDR3 is built from 13 residues. This CDR3 is CASSLNNPYEQYF. The CDR3 nucleotides read TGTGCCAGCAGCTTGAACAACCCCTACGAGCAGTACTTC.

The rearrangement uses TRBV3-1 (or the pseudogene TRBV3-2) and TRBJ2-3; D might be TRBD2 (6 bases). Trimming cost V 4 bases and J 0 bases, with 8 bases left between them. The germline V gene has CDR1 LGHDT and CDR2 YNNKEL (reference sequence). CDR3 size: 14 residues. CDR3 in amino acids: CASSLAESTDTQYF. CDR3 DNA: TGTGCCAGCAGCCTAGCGGAAAGCACAGATACGCAGTATTTT.

The genes are TRBV29-1 and TRBJ2-2; the match to TRBD1 covers 9 bases. V was clipped by 4 bases and J by 4 bases; unmatched bases: 1. The CDR3 has 13 residues. Germline V gene lookup returns CDR1 SQVTM and CDR2 ANQGSEA. CDR3 DNA sequence: TGCAGCGTTGGGGGACAGGGCACCGGGGAGCTGTTTTTT. Protein sequence: CSVGGQGTGELFF.

The gene calls are TRBV5-5 and TRBJ1-5, with D unclear. V was clipped by 4 bases and J by 0 bases, with 8 bases between them. This CDR3 contains 14 residues. Per the germline V gene, CDR1 is SGHKS and CDR2 is YYEKEE (reference sequence). DNA for the CDR3: TGTGCCAGCAGCCCCGAGCCTAGCAATCAGCCCCAGCATTTT. This encodes CASSPEPSNQPQHF.

CDR3 coding DNA: TGTGCCTGGAGTGGGGCAGGGAACTCGTATGGCTACACCTTC. Translated, it gives CAWSGAGNSYGYTF. The chain links TRBV30 to TRBJ1-2, with D perhaps matching TRBD1 (5 bases). CDR3 length equals 14 residues. V dropped 1 base and J dropped 5 bases, with 14 bases sitting between them. From germline, CDR1 is GTSNPN and CDR2 SVGIG (reference sequence).

The gene calls are TRBV3-1 (or the pseudogene TRBV3-2) and TRBJ1-5, with 7 bases identical to TRBD1. There are 17 residues in the CDR3. The J segment lost 2 bases and the V segment lost 0 bases, leaving 7 bases of the junction unmatched. In germline, CDR1 is LGHDT, CDR2 YNNKEL (reference sequence). The CDR3 nucleotides read TGTGCCAGCAGCCAAGAAAGTCTTACAGGGGGCAATCAGCCCCAGCATTTT. The encoded protein is CASSQESLTGGNQPQHF.

The gene calls are TRBV27 and TRBJ2-7; D perhaps matches TRBD2 (6 bases). V lost 5 bases, J lost 9 bases, and 17 bases lay in between. The CDR3 totals 13 residues. CDR1 and CDR2 from the germline V gene are MNHEY and SMNVEV (reference sequence). DNA of the CDR3: TGTGCCAGCAGTCCCCGCTCCCTTAGCGGGCAGTACTTC. Translation: CASSPRSLSGQYF.

J is TRBJ1-5 and V is TRBV7-9, with 10 bases matching TRBD1. The CDR3 sequence is 19 residues long. The germline V gene has CDR1 SEHNR and CDR2 FQNEAQ (reference sequence). V shed 5 bases and J 4 bases; nucleotides not matched to a gene: 17. CDR3: CASSLEPSSGTGVNQPQHF. Written as DNA, the CDR3 is TGTGCCAGCAGCCTCGAGCCCTCCTCCGGGACAGGGGTAAATCAGCCCCAGCATTTT.

The V call is TRBV7-9, the J call TRBJ1-1, with D perhaps matching TRBD1 (5 bases). The CDR3 is made up of 12 amino acids. Trimming took off 5 bases at V and 6 bases at J, with 10 bases between the two ends. Germline CDR1 reads SEHNR; CDR2 reads FQNEAQ (reference sequence). The CDR3 reads CASSPWGAEAFF. The CDR3 DNA reads TGTGCCAGCAGCCCCTGGGGCGCTGAAGCTTTCTTT.

The V gene is TRBV16, the J gene TRBJ2-7; 7 bases fit TRBD1. Per germline, CDR1 KGHSY and CDR2 FQNENV. With 6 bases clipped from V and 4 bases from J, the junction kept 6 bases outside the gene matches. This CDR3 has 13 amino acids. CDR3 nucleotide sequence: TGTGCCAGCAGACCCGACAGGGCTTACGAGCAGTACTTC. This sequence encodes CASRPDRAYEQYF.

This clone was detected once. The chain combines TRBV25-1 with TRBJ1-6; D may be TRBD1 (6 bases). Trimming pared 4 bases from V and 7 bases from J, leaving 8 bases between. This CDR3 is 13 amino acids long. Germline lookup yields CDR1 MGHDK and CDR2 SYGVNS. CDR3 loop: CASSVTGNSPLHF. The CDR3 DNA sequence: TGTGCCAGCAGTGTAACAGGGAATTCACCCCTCCACTTT. Looking up the rest from reference TRBV25-1 and TRBJ1-6 gives the full variable domain: EADIYQTPRYLVIGTGKKITLECSQTMGHDKMYWYQQDPGMELHLIHYSYGVNSTEKGDLSSESTVSRIRTEHFPLTLESARPSHTSQYLCASSVTGNSPLHFGNGTRLTVT.

The rearrangement uses TRBV5-4 and TRBJ1-1; 7 bases are shared with TRBD1. This CDR3 spans 14 amino acids. J was trimmed by 0 bases and V by 7 bases; bases with no gene match: 6. Germline loops: CDR1 SGHNT, CDR2 YYREEE (reference sequence). The CDR3 loop is CASGIQGLNTEAFF. The CDR3 bases are TGTGCCAGCGGGATACAGGGGTTGAACACTGAAGCTTTCTTT. Full variable domain (rest looked up from reference TRBV5-4 and TRBJ1-1): ETGVTQSPTHLIKTRGQQVTLRCSSQSGHNTVSWYQQALGQGPQFIFQYYREEENGRGNFPPRFSGLQFPNYSSELNVNALELDDSALYLCASGIQGLNTEAFFGQGTRLTVV.

V is TRBV29-1 and J is TRBJ2-7; TRBD2 matches at 13 bases. The V segment lost 6 bases and the J segment 6 bases; nucleotides outside the gene matches: 5. Germline V gives CDR1 SQVTM, CDR2 ANQGSEA. The CDR3 has 13 amino acids. In nucleotides, the CDR3 is TGCAGCGTGGCCGGGACTAGCGGGATCGAGCAGTACTTC. Translating it yields CSVAGTSGIEQYF.

This clone is a singleton in its sample. The chain has TRBV7-8 and TRBJ1-6, with D perhaps matching TRBD1 (6 bases). V lost 6 bases, J lost 7 bases, and 16 bases lay in between. This CDR3 contains 15 residues. Germline V CDR1 and CDR2: SGHVS, FQNEAQ. The CDR3 coding sequence is TGTGCCAGCAGGCCGGGGGGCAGGGAAAATTCACCCCTCCACTTT. It specifies CASRPGGRENSPLHF.

The CDR3 coding sequence is TGCAGCGTCCTCAGGGAAGGGGCAACGAGCAATGAGCAGTTCTTC. Translated, it gives CSVLREGATSNEQFF. The V gene is TRBV29-1, the J gene TRBJ2-1, with D tentatively TRBD1 (5 bases). The CDR3 runs to 15 residues. Trimming shortened V by 6 bases and J by 6 bases, and 21 bases separated the two germline ends. Germline assignment: CDR1 SQVTM and CDR2 ANQGSEA.

The J gene is TRBJ1-2, the V gene TRBV10-3; 7 bases map to TRBD1. Trimming cost V 3 bases and J 10 bases; bases outside gene matches: 2. From germline, CDR1 is ENHRY and CDR2 SYGVKD. CDR3 size: 11 residues. CDR3 bases: TGTGCCATCAGTGAAGGGGGCCTCTACACCTTC. Amino acid sequence: CAISEGGLYTF.

The chain recombines TRBV30 with TRBJ1-5; no definite D call. Trimming pared 7 bases from V and 3 bases from J, leaving 13 bases between. Germline CDR1 and CDR2: GTSNPN and SVGIG (reference sequence). The CDR3 has 13 residues. CDR3 nucleotides: TGTGCCTCCGCCGGGGATTCCAATCAGCCCCAGCATTTT. This codes for CASAGDSNQPQHF. The whole variable domain, remainder taken from reference TRBV30 and TRBJ1-5, is SQTIHQWPATLVQPVGSPLSLECTVEGTSNPNLYWYRQAAGRGLQLLFYSVGIGQISSEVPQNLSASRPQDRQFILSSKKLLLSDSGFYLCASAGDSNQPQHFGDGTRLSIL.

The chain uses TRBV12-3 or TRBV12-4 and TRBJ2-2; D may be TRBD2 (5 bases). This CDR3 has 13 residues. Trimming shortened V by 8 bases and J by 6 bases, and 13 bases separated the two germline ends. The CDR3 region is CASQRASPGELFF. The CDR3 DNA follows: TGTGCCAGCCAGAGGGCCTCGCCCGGGGAGCTGTTTTTT.

The chain uses TRBV4-1 and TRBJ2-2, with D possibly matching TRBD2 (6 bases). The germline V gene has CDR1 MGHRA and CDR2 YSYEKL. CDR3 length: 17 amino acids. Trimming stripped 2 bases from V and 2 bases from J, with 15 bases between. CDR3 region: CASSQQLGTSNTGELFF. Here the CDR3 DNA reads TGCGCCAGCAGCCAACAACTCGGGACTTCCAACACCGGGGAGCTGTTTTTT.

This chain links TRBV9 with TRBJ2-3; D is possibly TRBD2 (6 bases). Trimming took off 0 bases at V and 1 base at J, with 12 bases between the two ends. The germline gives CDR1 SGDLS, CDR2 YYNGEE. The CDR3 is made up of 16 amino acids. The CDR3 loop reads CASSVGGGMGTDTQYF. DNA of the CDR3: TGTGCCAGCAGCGTAGGGGGCGGGATGGGCACAGATACGCAGTATTTT.